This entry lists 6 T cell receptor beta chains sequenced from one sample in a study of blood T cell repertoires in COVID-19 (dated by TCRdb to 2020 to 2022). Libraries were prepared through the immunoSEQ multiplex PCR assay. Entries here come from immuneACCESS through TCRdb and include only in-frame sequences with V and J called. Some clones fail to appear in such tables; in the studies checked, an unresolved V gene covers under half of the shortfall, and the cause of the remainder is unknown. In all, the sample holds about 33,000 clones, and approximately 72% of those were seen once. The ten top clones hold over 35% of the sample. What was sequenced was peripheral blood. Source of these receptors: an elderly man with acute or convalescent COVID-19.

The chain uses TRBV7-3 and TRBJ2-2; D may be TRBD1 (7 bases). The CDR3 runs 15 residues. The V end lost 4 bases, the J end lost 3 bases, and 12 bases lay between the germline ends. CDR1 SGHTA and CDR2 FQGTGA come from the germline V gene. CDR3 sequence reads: CASSSGGYDTGELFF. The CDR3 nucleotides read TGTGCCAGCAGCTCAGGGGGGTATGACACCGGGGAGCTGTTTTTT.

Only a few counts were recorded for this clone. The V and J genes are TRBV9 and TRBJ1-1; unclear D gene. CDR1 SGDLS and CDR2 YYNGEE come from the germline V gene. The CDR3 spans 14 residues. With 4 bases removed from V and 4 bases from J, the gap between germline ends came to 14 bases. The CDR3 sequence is CASSPSGRITEAFF. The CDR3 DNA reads TGTGCCAGCAGCCCTAGCGGCAGGATCACTGAAGCTTTCTTT.

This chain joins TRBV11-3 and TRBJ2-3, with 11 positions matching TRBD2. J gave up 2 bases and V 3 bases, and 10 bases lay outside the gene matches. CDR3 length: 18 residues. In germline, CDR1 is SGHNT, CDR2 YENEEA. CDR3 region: CASSFGLAGGYFTDTQYF. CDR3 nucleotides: TGTGCCAGCAGCTTCGGGTTAGCGGGGGGGTATTTCACAGATACGCAGTATTTT.

CDR3 sequence reads: CASSGPTGYNEQFF. The CDR3 DNA reads TGTGCCAGCAGCGGCCCCACGGGCTACAATGAGCAGTTCTTC. V gene TRBV9 combines with J gene TRBJ2-1; D is undetermined. V was pared by 3 bases and J by 3 bases, with 10 bases between. CDR1 is SGDLS and CDR2 is YYNGEE in the germline V gene. The CDR3 loop spans 14 amino acids.

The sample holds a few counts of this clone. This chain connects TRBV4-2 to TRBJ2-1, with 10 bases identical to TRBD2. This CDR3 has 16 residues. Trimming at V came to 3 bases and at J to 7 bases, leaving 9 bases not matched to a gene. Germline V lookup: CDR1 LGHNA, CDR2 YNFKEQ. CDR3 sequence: CASSHRSSGGRNEQFF. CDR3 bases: TGTGCCAGCAGCCATCGATCTAGCGGGGGTCGGAATGAGCAGTTCTTC.

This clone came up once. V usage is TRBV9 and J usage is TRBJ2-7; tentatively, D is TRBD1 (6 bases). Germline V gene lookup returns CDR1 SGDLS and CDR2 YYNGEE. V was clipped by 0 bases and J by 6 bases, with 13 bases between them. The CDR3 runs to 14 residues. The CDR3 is CASSVGGGRGEQYF. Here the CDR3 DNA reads TGTGCCAGCAGCGTAGGAGGTGGCAGGGGCGAGCAGTACTTC.